The TCR beta chain under discussion was sequenced for a study of T cells in Graves' hyperthyroidism and ophthalmopathy (dated by TCRdb to about 2019). Some background on the complete study: Peripheral blood samples were taken at the time of initial diagnosis, prior to any treatment. Prospective prediction of ophthalmopathy was tested in an independent validation cohort consisting of roughly 20 hyperthyroidism patients and 15 to 17 patients who later progressed to ophthalmopathy. Once sampling was done, hyperthyroidism patients were given methimazole at a starting dose of 30 mg daily, whereas ophthalmopathy patients were given high-dose intravenous methylprednisolone. The paper reports TCR Vbeta CDR3 sequencing of some 140 peripheral blood samples: approximately 43 ophthalmopathy, around 80 hyperthyroidism and around 17 progressor patients. The 100 discovery patients were randomly split 7:3 into training and test sets. TCR V-J signatures able to tell the groups apart were searched for in a discovery cohort of some 100 patients, of whom 43 had Graves' ophthalmopathy and around 56 had stable Graves' hyperthyroidism. Thyroid tissue and blood T-cell repertoires from about six Graves' hyperthyroidism patients were also compared in the study.

Here is what the overall study found, with its caveats: In cross-validation, a model built on a 13 V-J signature told ophthalmopathy apart from stable hyperthyroidism with approximately 90% sensitivity and around 81% specificity, and in testing the same model reached 80%/75%. Sample size was not statistically predetermined, and blinding of investigators to group allocation was not performed. Most expanded thyroid clonotypes (frequency above 0.001) were also detected in blood, a finding suggesting that blood repertoires may reflect thyroid immune responses. In validation, the model predicted progression to ophthalmopathy with 65% to 71% sensitivity and about 72% specificity, a median of around six months before onset.

The TCR beta CDR3 regions were amplified from RNA transcripts. For the first round of RT-PCR on the TCR CDR3, the HTBI primer set was used together with the Qiagen OneStep RT-PCR kit. The libraries were constructed in a second round of multiplex PCR and then size-selected and purified. Paired-end sequencing of the libraries was performed with 100 bp reads on an Illumina HiSeq2000. The authors processed their data as follows. SOAPnuke was used to process the raw data, removing reads that contained adapters or uncalled bases, had a mean Phred below 15, or lacked an exact match to the constant primer or identifier. High-quality paired reads were merged using COPE v1.2.5, and each unique nucleotide sequence was defined as a clonotype. Clonotypes were aligned to IMGT TRBV, TRBD and TRBJ reference segments using MiTCR v1.1. The analysis was restricted to V-J combinations with a frequency above 0.0001, which together covered just over 98% of the repertoires. A TCS score was defined as the ratio of F50 (clonal expansion) to E x V (chaos), with BLOSUM62-based TCRdist applied between CDR3 peptides within each V-J. Welch's t-statistics and random forest reduced around 520 V-J features to roughly 13, which were used in a naive Bayes classifier (R e1071). TCRdb applied fastp at Q25 and MiXCR to the public reads, then kept only in-frame beta chains. Entries that share a CDR3 protein sequence are merged under the most common genes and DNA. The V and J calls shown here were made by TCRdb, not taken from the authors' results. For this sample there are 250,000 to 300,000 distinct CDR3 sequences; roughly 19% appear just once. Roughly 40% of the sample lies in the top ten.

This clonotype was detected ten times or more. What this receptor recognizes is not known. Base qualities are missing; no much larger clone stands one base away. The CDR3 contains 15 residues, cysteine and phenylalanine counted. Only the CDR3 part of the read is kept: 45 bases, read in frame from the first base. CDR1 and CDR2 were assigned from the germline V gene as SGDLS and YYNGEE. V loses 2 bases at its end and J loses 4 bases; junction bases beyond the gene matches: 4. Moderately to severely active disease, a Clinical Activity Score of at least 3, a NOSPECS grade of at least 4, and a duration under 3 months were present in ophthalmopathy patients. The study excluded patients with uncontrolled infections, other autoimmune diseases, pregnancy or lactation. Diagnoses were established on the basis of clinical symptoms, serum thyroxine and TRAb, thyroid ultrasound, and orbital computed tomography. Ficoll-Paque density gradient centrifugation was used to isolate PBMCs from approximately 10 ml of fresh peripheral blood. Total RNA was extracted using Trizol reagent, and RNA quality was assessed on an Agilent 2100 Bioanalyzer.

Source material: blood. The sequence was collected from a man aged 45-65 years with Graves' ophthalmopathy. Recombination linked TRBV9 to TRBJ2-1; TRBD2 aligns with 9 central bases. In nucleotides, the sequence is TGTGCCAGCAGCGTCGGCGGGAGGGGTTACAATGAGCAGTTCTTC. It codes for CASSVGGRGYNEQFF. With the rest looked up from the reference TRBV9 and TRBJ2-1 genes rather than sequenced, the full variable domain is DSGVTQTPKHLITATGQRVTLRCSPRSGDLSVYWYQQSLDQGLQFLIQYYNGEERAKGNILERFSAQQFPDLHSELNLSSLELGDSALYFCASSVGGRGYNEQFFGPGTRLTVL.